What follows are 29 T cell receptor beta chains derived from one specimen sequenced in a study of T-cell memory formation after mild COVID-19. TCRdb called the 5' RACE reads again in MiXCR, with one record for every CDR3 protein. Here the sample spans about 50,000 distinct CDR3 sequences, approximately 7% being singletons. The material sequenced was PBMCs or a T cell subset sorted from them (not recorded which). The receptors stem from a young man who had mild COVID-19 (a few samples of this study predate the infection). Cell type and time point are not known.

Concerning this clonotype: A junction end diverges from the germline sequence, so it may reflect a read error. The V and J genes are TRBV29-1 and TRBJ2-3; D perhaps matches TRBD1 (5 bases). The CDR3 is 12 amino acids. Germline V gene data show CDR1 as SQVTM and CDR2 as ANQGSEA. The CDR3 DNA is TGCAGCGTGGAGTGGGCCACAGGTACGCAGTATTTT. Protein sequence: CSVEWATGTQYF.

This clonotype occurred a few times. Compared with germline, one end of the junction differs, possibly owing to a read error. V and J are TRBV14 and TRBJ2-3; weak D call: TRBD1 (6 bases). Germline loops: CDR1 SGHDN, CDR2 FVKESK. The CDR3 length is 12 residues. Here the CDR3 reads CASSPSGRGHLF. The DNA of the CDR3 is TGTGCCAGCAGCCCCTCGGGTAGGGGACACCTTTTT.

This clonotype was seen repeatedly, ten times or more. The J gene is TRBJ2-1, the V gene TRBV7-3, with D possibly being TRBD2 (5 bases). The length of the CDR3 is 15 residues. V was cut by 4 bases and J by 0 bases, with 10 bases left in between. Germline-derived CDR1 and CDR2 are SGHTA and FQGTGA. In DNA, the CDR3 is TGTGCCAGCAGCTCGGACTCAAGCTCCTACAATGAGCAGTTCTTC. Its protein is CASSSDSSSYNEQFF. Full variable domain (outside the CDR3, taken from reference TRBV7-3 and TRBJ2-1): GAGVSQTPSNKVTEKGKYVELRCDPISGHTALYWYRQSLGQGPEFLIYFQGTGAADDSGLPNDRFFAVRPEGSVSTLKIQRTERGDSAVYLCASSSDSSSYNEQFFGPGTRLTVL.

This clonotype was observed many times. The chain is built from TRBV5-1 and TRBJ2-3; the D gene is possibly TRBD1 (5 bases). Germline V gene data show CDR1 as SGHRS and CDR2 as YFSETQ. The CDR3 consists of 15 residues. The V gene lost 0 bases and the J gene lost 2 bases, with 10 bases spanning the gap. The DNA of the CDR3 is TGCGCCAGCAGCTTGGGGGCGACAGACACAGATACGCAGTATTTT. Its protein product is CASSLGATDTDTQYF.

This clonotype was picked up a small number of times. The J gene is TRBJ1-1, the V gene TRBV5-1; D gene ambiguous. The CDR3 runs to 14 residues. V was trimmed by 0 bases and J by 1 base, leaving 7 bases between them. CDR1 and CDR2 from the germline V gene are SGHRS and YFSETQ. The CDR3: CASSLDSKNTEAFF. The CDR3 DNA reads TGCGCCAGCAGCTTGGACAGCAAGAACACTGAAGCTTTCTTT.

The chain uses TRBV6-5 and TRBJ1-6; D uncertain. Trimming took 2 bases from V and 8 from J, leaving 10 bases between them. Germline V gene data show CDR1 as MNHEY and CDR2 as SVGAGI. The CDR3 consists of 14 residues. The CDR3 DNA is TGTGCCAGCAGTTACAGGGTACCACATTCACCCCTCCACTTT. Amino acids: CASSYRVPHSPLHF.

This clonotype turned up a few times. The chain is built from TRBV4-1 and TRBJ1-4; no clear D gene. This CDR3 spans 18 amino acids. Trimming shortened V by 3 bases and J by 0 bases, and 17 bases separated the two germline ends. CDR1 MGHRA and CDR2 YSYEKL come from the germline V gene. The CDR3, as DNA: TGCGCCAGCAGCCAGAGTTTCCCGGCCTGGGCAACTAATGAAAAACTGTTTTTT. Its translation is CASSQSFPAWATNEKLFF.

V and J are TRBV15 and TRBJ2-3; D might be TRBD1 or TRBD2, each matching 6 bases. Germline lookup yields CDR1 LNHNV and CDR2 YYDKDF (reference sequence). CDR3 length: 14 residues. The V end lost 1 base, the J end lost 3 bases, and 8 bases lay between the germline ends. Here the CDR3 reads CATSRGGATDTQYF. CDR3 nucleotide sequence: TGTGCCACCAGCAGAGGGGGGGCAACAGATACGCAGTATTTT.

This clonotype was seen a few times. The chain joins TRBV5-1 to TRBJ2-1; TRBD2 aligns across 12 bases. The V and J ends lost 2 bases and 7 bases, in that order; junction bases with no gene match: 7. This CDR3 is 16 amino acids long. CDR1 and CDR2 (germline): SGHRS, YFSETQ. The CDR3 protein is CASSFGLAGGPNEQFF. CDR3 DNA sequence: TGCGCCAGCAGCTTCGGTCTAGCGGGGGGGCCGAATGAGCAGTTCTTC. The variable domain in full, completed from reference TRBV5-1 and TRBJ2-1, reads KAGVTQTPRYLIKTRGQQVTLSCSPISGHRSVSWYQQTPGQGLQFLFEYFSETQRNKGNFPGRFSGRQFSNSRSEMNVSTLELGDSALYLCASSFGLAGGPNEQFFGPGTRLTVL.

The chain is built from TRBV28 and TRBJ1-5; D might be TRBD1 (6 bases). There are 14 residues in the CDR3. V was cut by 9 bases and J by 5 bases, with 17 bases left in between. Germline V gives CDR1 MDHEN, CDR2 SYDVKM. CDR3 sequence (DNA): TGTGCCAGTGAAGGGGGGAATGGGGATCAGCCCCAGCATTTT. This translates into CASEGGNGDQPQHF.

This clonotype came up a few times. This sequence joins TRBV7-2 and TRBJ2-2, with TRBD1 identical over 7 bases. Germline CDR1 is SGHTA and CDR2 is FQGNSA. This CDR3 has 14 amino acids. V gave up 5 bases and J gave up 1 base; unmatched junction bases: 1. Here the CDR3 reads CASSGQENTGELFF. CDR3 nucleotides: TGTGCCAGCAGCGGACAGGAGAACACCGGGGAGCTGTTTTTT.

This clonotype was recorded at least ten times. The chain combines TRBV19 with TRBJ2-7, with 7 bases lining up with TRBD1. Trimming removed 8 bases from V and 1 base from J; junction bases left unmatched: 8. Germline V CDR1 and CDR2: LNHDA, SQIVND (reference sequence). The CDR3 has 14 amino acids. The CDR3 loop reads CASRQGYPSYEQYF. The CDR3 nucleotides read TGTGCCAGTCGACAGGGATACCCTTCCTACGAGCAGTACTTC.

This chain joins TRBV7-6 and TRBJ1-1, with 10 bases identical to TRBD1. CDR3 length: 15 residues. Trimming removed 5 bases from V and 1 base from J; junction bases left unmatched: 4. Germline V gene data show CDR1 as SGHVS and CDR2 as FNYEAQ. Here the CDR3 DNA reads TGTGCCAGCAGCCAGGGACAGGGGAAGAACACTGAAGCTTTCTTT. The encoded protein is CASSQGQGKNTEAFF.

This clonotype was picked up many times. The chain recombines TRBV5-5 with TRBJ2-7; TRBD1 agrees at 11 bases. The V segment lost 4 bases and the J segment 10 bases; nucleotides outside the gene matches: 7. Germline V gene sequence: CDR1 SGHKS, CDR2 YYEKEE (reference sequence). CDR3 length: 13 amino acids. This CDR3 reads CASSPDRGLRQYF. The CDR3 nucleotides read TGTGCCAGCAGCCCGGACAGGGGGCTTCGCCAGTACTTC.

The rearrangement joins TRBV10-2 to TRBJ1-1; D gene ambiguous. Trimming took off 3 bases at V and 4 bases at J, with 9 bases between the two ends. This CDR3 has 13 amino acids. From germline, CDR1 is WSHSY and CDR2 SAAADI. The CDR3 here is CASSDAGLTEAFF. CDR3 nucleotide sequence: TGCGCCAGCAGTGATGCAGGCCTCACTGAAGCTTTCTTT.

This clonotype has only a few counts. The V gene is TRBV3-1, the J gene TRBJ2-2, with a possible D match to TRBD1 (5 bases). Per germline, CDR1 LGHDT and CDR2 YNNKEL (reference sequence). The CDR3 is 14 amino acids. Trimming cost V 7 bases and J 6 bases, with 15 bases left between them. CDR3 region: CASTNVGAPGELFF. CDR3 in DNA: TGTGCCAGCACCAACGTTGGGGCCCCCGGGGAGCTGTTTTTT.

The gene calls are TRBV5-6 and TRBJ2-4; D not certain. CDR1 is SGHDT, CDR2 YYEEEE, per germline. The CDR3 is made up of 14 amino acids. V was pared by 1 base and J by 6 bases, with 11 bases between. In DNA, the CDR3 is TGTGCCAGCAGCTTGATGGATTTGGCAAACATTCAGTACTTC. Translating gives CASSLMDLANIQYF.

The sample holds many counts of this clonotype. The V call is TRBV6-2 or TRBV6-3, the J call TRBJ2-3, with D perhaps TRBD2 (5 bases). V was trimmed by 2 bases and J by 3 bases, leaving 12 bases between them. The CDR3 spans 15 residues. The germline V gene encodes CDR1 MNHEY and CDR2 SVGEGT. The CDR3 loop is CASSYGSGGTDTQYF. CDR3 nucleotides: TGTGCCAGCAGTTACGGCTCCGGAGGTACAGATACGCAGTATTTT.

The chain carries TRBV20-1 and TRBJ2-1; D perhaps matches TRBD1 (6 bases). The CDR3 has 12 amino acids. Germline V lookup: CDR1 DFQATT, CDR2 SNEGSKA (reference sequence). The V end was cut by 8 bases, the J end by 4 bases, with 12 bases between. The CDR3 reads CSIGQTYNEQFF. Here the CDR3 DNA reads TGCAGTATAGGACAGACTTACAATGAGCAGTTCTTC.

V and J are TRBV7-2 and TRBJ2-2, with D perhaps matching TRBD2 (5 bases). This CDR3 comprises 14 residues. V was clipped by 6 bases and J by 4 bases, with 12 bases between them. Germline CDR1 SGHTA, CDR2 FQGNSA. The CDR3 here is CASRPTRATGELFF. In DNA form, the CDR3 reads TGTGCCAGCAGGCCCACGCGGGCCACCGGGGAGCTGTTTTTT. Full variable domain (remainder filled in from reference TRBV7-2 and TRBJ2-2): GAGVSQSPSNKVTEKGKDVELRCDPISGHTALYWYRQSLGQGLEFLIYFQGNSAPDKSGLPSDRFSAERTGGSVSTLTIQRTQQEDSAVYLCASRPTRATGELFFGEGSRLTVL.

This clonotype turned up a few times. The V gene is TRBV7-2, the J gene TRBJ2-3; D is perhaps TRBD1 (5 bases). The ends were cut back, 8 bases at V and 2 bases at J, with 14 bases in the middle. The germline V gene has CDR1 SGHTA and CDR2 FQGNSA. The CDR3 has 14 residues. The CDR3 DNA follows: TGTGCCAGCTCTTGGCAGGGATCCACAGATACGCAGTATTTT. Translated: CASSWQGSTDTQYF.

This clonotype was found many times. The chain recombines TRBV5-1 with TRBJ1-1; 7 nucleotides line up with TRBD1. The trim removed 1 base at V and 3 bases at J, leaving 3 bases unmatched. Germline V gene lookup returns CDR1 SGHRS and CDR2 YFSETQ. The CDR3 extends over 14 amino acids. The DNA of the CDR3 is TGCGCCAGCAGCTTGCGACAGGGTCACACTGAAGCTTTCTTT. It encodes CASSLRQGHTEAFF.

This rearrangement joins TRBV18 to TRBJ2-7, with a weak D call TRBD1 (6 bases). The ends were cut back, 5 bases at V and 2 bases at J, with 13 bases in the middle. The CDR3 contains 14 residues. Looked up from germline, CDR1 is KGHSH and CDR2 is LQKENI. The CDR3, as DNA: TGTGCCAGCTCAGAAAAACAGGGCCCCTACGAGCAGTACGTC. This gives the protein CASSEKQGPYEQYV.

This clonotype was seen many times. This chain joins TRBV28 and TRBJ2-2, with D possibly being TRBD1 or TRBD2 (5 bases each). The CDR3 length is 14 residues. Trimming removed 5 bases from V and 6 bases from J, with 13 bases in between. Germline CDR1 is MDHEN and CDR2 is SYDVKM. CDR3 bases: TGTGCCAGCAGTCCACCGGGGCATGCCGGGGAGCTGTTTTTT. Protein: CASSPPGHAGELFF.

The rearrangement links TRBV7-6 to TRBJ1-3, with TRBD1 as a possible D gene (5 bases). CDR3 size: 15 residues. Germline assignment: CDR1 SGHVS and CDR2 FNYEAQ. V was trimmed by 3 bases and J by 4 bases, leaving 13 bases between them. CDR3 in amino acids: CASSLTGPGGNTIYF. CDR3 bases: TGTGCCAGCAGCTTGACCGGGCCAGGGGGAAACACCATATATTTT.

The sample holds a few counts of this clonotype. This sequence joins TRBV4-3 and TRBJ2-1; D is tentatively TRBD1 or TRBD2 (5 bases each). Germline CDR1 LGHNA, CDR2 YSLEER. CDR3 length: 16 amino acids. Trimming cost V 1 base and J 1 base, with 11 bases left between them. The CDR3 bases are TGCGCCAGCAGCCAAGGACTTGGGGGATCCTACAATGAGCAGTTCTTC. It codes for CASSQGLGGSYNEQFF.

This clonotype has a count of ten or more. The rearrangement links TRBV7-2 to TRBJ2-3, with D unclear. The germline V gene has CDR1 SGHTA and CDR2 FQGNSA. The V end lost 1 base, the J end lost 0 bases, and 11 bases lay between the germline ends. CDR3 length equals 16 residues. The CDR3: CASSLGAELSTDTQYF. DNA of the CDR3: TGTGCCAGCAGCTTAGGTGCGGAGCTTAGCACAGATACGCAGTATTTT. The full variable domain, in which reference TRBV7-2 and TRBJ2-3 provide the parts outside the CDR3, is GAGVSQSPSNKVTEKGKDVELRCDPISGHTALYWYRQSLGQGLEFLIYFQGNSAPDKSGLPSDRFSAERTGGSVSTLTIQRTQQEDSAVYLCASSLGAELSTDTQYFGPGTRLTVL.

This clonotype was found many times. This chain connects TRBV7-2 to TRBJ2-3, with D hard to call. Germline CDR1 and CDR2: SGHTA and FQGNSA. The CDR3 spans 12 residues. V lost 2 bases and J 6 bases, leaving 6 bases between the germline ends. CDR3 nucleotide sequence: TGTGCCAGCAGCTTAAACGCGGATACGCAGTATTTT. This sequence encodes CASSLNADTQYF.

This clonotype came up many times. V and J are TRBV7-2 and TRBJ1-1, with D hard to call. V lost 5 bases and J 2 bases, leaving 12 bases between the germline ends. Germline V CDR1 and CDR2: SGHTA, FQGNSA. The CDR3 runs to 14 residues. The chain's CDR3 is CASSLRGSNTEAFF. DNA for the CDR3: TGTGCCAGCAGCCTCCGCGGAAGCAACACTGAAGCTTTCTTT.